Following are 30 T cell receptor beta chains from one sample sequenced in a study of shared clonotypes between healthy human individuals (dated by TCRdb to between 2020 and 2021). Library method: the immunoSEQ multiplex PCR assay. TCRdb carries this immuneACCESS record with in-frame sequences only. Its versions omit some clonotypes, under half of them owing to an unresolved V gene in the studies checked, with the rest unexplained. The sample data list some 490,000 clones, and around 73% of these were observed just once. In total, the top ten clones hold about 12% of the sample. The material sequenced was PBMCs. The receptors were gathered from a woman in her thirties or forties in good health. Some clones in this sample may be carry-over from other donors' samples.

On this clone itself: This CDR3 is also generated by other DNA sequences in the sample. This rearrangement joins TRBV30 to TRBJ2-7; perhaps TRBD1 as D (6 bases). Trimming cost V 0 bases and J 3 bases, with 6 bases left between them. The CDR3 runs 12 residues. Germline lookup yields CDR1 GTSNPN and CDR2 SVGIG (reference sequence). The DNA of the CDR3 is TGTGCCTGGAGTGTACAGGGCTACGAGCAGTACTTC. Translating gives CAWSVQGYEQYF.

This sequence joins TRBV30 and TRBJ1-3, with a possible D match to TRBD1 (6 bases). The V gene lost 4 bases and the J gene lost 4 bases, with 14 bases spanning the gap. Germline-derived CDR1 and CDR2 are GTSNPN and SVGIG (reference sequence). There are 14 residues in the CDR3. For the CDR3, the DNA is TGTGCCTGGACTAGGGGGGCTTACGGAAACACCATATATTTT. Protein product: CAWTRGAYGNTIYF.

CDR3 nucleotides: TGCGCCAGCCAGAAATTGGGTAGAGACAATGAGCAGTTCTTC. Its translation: CASQKLGRDNEQFF. The chain carries TRBV5-1 and TRBJ2-1; D not resolved. V lost 7 bases and J 5 bases, leaving 16 bases between the germline ends. The CDR3 covers 14 residues. The germline gives CDR1 SGHRS, CDR2 YFSETQ. Full variable domain (missing parts from reference TRBV5-1 and TRBJ2-1): KAGVTQTPRYLIKTRGQQVTLSCSPISGHRSVSWYQQTPGQGLQFLFEYFSETQRNKGNFPGRFSGRQFSNSRSEMNVSTLELGDSALYLCASQKLGRDNEQFFGPGTRLTVL.

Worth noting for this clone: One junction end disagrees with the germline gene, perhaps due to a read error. CDR3 residues: CSVGEAQYF. The CDR3 DNA follows: TGCAGCGTTGGAGAGGCCCAGTACTTC. This chain uses TRBV29-1 with TRBJ2-5; D uncertain. The CDR3 runs 9 residues. Germline V gene lookup returns CDR1 SQVTM and CDR2 ANQGSEA.

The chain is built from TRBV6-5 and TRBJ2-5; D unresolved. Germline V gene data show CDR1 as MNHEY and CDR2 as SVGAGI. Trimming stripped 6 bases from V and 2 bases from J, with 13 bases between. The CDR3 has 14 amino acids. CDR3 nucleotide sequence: TGTGCCAGCAGCGCGGACGGTCGACAAGAGACCCAGTACTTC. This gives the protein CASSADGRQETQYF.

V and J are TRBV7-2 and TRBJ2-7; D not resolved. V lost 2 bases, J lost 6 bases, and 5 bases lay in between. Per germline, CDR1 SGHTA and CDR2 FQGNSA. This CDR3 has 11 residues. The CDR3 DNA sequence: TGTGCCAGCAGCTTAAAGTCCGAGCAGTACTTC. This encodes CASSLKSEQYF.

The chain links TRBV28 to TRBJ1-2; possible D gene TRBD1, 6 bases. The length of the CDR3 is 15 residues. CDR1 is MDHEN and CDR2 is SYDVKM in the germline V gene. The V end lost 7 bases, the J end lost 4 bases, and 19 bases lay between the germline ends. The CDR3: CASNRGTLSLYGYTF. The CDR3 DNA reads TGTGCCAGCAACCGGGGGACACTGAGCCTCTATGGCTACACCTTC.

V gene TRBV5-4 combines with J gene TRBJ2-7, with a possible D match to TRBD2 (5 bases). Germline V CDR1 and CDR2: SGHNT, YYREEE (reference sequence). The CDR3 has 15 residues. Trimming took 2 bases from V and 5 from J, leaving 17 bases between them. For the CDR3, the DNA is TGTGCCAGCAGCTTACCGGACGGCCTCGGGGACGAGCAGTACTTC. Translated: CASSLPDGLGDEQYF.

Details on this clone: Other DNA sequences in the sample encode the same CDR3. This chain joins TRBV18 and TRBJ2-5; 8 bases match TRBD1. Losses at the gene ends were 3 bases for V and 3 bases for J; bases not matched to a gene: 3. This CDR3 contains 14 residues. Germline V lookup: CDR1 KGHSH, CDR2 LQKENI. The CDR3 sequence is CASSPLTGEETQYF. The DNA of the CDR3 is TGTGCCAGCTCACCCCTGACAGGGGAAGAGACCCAGTACTTC.

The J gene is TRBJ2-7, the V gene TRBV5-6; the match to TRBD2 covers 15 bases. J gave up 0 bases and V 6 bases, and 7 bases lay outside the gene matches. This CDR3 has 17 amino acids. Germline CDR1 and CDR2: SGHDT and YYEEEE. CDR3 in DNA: TGTGCCAGCAAAGATGGGACTAGCGGGAGGAGCTCCTACGAGCAGTACTTC. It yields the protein CASKDGTSGRSSYEQYF.

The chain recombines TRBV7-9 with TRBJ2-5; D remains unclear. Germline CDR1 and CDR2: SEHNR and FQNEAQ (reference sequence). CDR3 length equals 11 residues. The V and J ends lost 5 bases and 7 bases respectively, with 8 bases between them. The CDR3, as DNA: TGTGCCAGCAGCCTCCGGTGGACCCAGTACTTC. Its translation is CASSLRWTQYF.

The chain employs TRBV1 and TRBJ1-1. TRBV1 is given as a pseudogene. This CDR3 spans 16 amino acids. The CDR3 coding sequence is TGCACCAGCAGCCAATATTTCCCTCCTAAAAACACTGAAGCTTTCTTT. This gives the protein CTSSQYFPPKNTEAFF.

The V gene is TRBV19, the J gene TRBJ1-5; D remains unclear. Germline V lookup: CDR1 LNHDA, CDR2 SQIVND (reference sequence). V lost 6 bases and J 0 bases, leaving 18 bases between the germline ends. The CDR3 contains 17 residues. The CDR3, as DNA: TGTGCCAGTAGCAGTCTTATACAGAGATATAGCAATCAGCCCCAGCATTTT. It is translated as CASSSLIQRYSNQPQHF.

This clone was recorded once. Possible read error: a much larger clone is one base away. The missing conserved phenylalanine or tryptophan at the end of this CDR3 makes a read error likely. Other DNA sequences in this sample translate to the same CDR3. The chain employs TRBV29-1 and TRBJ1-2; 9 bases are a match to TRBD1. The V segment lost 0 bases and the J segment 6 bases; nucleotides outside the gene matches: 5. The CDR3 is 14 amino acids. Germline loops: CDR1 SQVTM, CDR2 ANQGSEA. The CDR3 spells CSVEDRGTGNGYTL. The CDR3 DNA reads TGCAGCGTTGAAGATCGGGGGACAGGGAATGGCTACACCCTC.

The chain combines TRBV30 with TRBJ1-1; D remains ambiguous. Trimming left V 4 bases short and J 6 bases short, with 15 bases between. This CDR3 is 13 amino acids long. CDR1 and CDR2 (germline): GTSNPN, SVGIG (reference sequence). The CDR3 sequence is CAWMGLGESEAFF. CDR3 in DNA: TGTGCCTGGATGGGCCTCGGGGAGTCTGAAGCTTTCTTT.

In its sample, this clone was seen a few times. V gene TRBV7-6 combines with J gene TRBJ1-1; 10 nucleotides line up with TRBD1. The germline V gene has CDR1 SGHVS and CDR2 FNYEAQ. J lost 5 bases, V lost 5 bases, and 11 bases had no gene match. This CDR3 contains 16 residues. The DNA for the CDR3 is TGTGCCAGCAGCCTCGTCCCGGGACAGGGGAGGACTGAAGCTTTCTTT. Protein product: CASSLVPGQGRTEAFF.

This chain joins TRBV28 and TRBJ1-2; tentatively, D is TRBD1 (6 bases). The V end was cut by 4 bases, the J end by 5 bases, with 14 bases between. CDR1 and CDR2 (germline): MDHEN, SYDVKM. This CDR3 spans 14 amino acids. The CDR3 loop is CASSSRRTDYGYTF. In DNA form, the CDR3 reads TGTGCCAGCAGTTCTCGGCGGACAGATTATGGCTACACCTTC.

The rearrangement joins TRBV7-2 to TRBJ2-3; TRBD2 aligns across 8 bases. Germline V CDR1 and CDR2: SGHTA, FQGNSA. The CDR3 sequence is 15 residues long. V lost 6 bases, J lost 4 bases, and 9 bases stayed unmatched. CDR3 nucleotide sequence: TGTGCCAGCAGTGAGGTAGCGGGAATGTCAGATACGCAGTATTTT. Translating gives CASSEVAGMSDTQYF.

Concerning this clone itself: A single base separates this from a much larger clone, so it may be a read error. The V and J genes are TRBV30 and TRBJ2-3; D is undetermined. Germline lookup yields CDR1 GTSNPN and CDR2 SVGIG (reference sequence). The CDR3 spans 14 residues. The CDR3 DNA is TGTGCCCGGAGTGTAGGGCTTAGCACAGATACGCAGTATTTT. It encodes CARSVGLSTDTQYF.

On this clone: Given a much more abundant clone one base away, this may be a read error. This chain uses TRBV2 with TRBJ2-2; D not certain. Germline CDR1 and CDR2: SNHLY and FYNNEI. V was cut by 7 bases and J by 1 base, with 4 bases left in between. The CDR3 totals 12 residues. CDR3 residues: CASTVNTGELFF. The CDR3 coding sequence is TGTGCCAGCACAGTGAACACCGGGGAGCTGTTTTTT.

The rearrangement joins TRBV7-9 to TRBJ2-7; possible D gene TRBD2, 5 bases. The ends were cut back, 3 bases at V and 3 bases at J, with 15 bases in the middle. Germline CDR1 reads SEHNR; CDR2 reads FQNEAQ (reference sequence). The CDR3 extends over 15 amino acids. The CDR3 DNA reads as TGTGCCAGCAGCTTCCGGGGAGACGCGTTCTACGAGCAGTACTTC. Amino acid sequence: CASSFRGDAFYEQYF.

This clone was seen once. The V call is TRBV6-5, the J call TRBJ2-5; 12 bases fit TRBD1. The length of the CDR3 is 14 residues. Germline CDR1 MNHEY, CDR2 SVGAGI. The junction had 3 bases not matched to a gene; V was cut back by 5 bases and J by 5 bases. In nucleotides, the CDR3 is TGTGCCAGCAGTCGGGACAGGGGGCGGGAGACCCAGTACTTC. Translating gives CASSRDRGRETQYF.

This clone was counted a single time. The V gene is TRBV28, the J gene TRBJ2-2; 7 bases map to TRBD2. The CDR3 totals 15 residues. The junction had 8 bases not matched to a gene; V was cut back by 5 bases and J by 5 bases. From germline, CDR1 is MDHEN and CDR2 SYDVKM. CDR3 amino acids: CASSGGGEWTGELFF. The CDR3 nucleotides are TGTGCCAGCAGTGGCGGGGGAGAATGGACCGGGGAGCTGTTTTTT.

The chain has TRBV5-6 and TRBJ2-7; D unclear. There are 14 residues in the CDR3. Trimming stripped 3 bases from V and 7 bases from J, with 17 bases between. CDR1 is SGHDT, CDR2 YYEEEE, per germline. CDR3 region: CASSYSLYGEEQYF. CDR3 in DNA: TGTGCCAGCAGCTACTCTCTATATGGGGAAGAGCAGTACTTC.

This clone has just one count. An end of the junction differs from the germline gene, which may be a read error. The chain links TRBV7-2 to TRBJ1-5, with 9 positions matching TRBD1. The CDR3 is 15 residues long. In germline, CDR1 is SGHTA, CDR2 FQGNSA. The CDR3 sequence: CASSWDRAPLQPLHF. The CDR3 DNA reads TGTGCCAGCAGCTGGGACAGGGCGCCCCTTCAGCCCCTGCATTTT. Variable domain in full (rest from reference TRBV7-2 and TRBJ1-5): GAGVSQSPSNKVTEKGKDVELRCDPISGHTALYWYRQSLGQGLEFLIYFQGNSAPDKSGLPSDRFSAERTGGSVSTLTIQRTQQEDSAVYLCASSWDRAPLQPLHFGDGTRLSIL.

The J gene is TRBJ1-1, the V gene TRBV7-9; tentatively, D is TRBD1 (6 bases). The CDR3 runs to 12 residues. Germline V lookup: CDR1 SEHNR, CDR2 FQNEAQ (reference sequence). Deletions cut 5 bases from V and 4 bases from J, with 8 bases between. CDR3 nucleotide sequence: TGTGCCAGCAGCCAGGGGCGCACTGAAGCTTTCTTT. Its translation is CASSQGRTEAFF.

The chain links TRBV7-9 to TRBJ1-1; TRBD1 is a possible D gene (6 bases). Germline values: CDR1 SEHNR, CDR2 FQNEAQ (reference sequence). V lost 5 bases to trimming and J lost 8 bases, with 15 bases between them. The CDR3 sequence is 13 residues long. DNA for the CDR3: TGTGCCAGCAGCCACGACAGGAATATCGAAGCTTTCTTT. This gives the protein CASSHDRNIEAFF.

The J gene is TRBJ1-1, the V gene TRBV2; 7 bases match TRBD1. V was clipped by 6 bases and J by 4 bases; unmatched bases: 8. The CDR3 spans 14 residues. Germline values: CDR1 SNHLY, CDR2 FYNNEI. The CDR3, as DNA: TGTGCCAGCAGCTTGACAGGGTCCTTCACTGAAGCTTTCTTT. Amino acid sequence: CASSLTGSFTEAFF.

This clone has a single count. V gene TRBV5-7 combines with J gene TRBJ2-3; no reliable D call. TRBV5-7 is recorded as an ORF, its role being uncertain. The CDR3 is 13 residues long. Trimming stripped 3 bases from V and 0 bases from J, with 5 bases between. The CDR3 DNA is TGTGCCAGCAGCTCGATGAGCACAGATACGCAGTATTTT. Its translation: CASSSMSTDTQYF.

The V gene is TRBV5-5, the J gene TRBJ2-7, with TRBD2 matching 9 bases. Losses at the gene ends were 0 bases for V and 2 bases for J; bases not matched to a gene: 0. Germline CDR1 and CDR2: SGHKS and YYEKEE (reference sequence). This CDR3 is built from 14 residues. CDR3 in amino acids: CASSLASGAYEQYF. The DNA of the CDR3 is TGTGCCAGCAGCTTGGCTAGCGGGGCCTACGAGCAGTACTTC.